Presented here are 31 T cell receptor beta chains from one specimen sequenced in a study of vaccination effects on CD4 cells after COVID-19. The antigens for these receptors are not known. The table came from immunoSEQ multiplex PCR; TCRdb's copy has only in-frame clones and leaves some out. In the table there are over 25,000 clones, about 70% of which are singletons. Viral peptide pool expansion of antigen-specific CD4+ T cells preceded sequencing in the ViraFEST assay. Investigators separated out CD4+ T cells once approximately 10 days of culture had passed. Testing of the vaccine recipients showed negative nucleocapsid antibodies and no prior SARS-CoV-2 infection. Sample: CD4+ T cells from PBMCs cultured with SARS-CoV-2 spike peptides, taken before COVID-19 vaccination. These receptors were collected from a human donor who received a COVID-19 vaccine.

The chain employs TRBV25-1 and TRBJ2-7, with 9 nucleotides matching TRBD1. This CDR3 has 15 residues. Germline V gene lookup returns CDR1 MGHDK and CDR2 SYGVNS. The trim removed 2 bases at V and 3 bases at J, leaving 5 bases unmatched. Here the CDR3 reads CASSERGTGSYEQYF. The CDR3 nucleotides read TGTGCCAGCAGTGAAAGGGGGACAGGGAGCTACGAGCAGTACTTC.

V usage is TRBV4-2 and J usage is TRBJ1-4, with 9 bases fitting TRBD1. CDR1 LGHNA and CDR2 YNFKEQ come from the germline V gene. CDR3 length equals 16 residues. The J segment lost 4 bases and the V segment lost 0 bases, leaving 3 bases of the junction unmatched. Written as DNA, the CDR3 is TGTGCCAGCAGCCAAGACCCGGGACAGGGTAATGAAAAACTGTTTTTT. The encoded protein is CASSQDPGQGNEKLFF.

This clone appeared a few times. The V gene is TRBV3-1 (or the pseudogene TRBV3-2), the J gene TRBJ2-3; 9 positions agree with TRBD2. V lost 4 bases, J lost 0 bases, and 2 bases stayed unmatched. The CDR3 runs 15 residues. Germline CDR1 and CDR2: LGHDT and YNNKEL (reference sequence). The CDR3 bases are TGTGCCAGCAGCCCTACTAGCGGGAGCACAGATACGCAGTATTTT. Protein sequence: CASSPTSGSTDTQYF.

The rearrangement links TRBV10-1 to TRBJ2-3; D possibly corresponds to TRBD2 (6 bases). Trimming cost V 0 bases and J 9 bases, with 13 bases left between them. CDR1 WNHNN and CDR2 SYGVQD come from the germline V gene (reference sequence). The CDR3 spans 14 residues. CDR3 DNA sequence: TGCGCCAGCAGTGAGTCGGGTTTAGCGGAGACGCAGTATTTT. Protein sequence: CASSESGLAETQYF.

In DNA form, the CDR3 reads TGTGCCAGCAGCCCGGGAAGGGGCGCGATATATGGCTACACCTTC. Amino acids: CASSPGRGAIYGYTF. The V gene is TRBV3-1 (or the pseudogene TRBV3-2), the J gene TRBJ1-2, with D perhaps matching TRBD1 (5 bases). V lost 4 bases and J 5 bases, leaving 17 bases between the germline ends. The V gene's germline CDR1 is LGHDT and CDR2 YNNKEL (reference sequence). This CDR3 is built from 15 residues.

V gene TRBV4-1 combines with J gene TRBJ1-2, with 7 bases identical to TRBD1. The germline gives CDR1 MGHRA, CDR2 YSYEKL. CDR3 length equals 15 residues. With V trimmed by 4 bases and J by 0 bases, 5 bases remained unmatched. The DNA for the CDR3 is TGCGCCAGCAGCCGGGACGGGACAGCTAACTATGGCTACACCTTC. Encoded protein: CASSRDGTANYGYTF.

V and J are TRBV6-5 and TRBJ1-6, with 7 bases identical to TRBD1. V lost 7 bases and J lost 8; bases outside the gene matches: 5. CDR3 size: 13 residues. From germline, CDR1 is MNHEY and CDR2 SVGAGI. This CDR3 reads CASIGTVDSPLHF. DNA for the CDR3: TGTGCCAGCATTGGGACAGTGGATTCACCCCTCCACTTT.

V usage is TRBV5-1 and J usage is TRBJ2-1, with 12 positions matching TRBD2. The CDR3 contains 16 residues. Germline V gene data show CDR1 as SGHRS and CDR2 as YFSETQ. The V segment lost 0 bases and the J segment 6 bases; nucleotides outside the gene matches: 4. The CDR3 reads CASSLGASGGANEQFF. Written as DNA, the CDR3 is TGCGCCAGCAGCTTGGGGGCTAGCGGGGGGGCCAATGAGCAGTTCTTC. Full variable domain (remainder filled in from reference TRBV5-1 and TRBJ2-1): KAGVTQTPRYLIKTRGQQVTLSCSPISGHRSVSWYQQTPGQGLQFLFEYFSETQRNKGNFPGRFSGRQFSNSRSEMNVSTLELGDSALYLCASSLGASGGANEQFFGPGTRLTVL.

The V call is TRBV5-5, the J call TRBJ2-7; no definite D call. V lost 2 bases, J lost 6 bases, and 9 bases lay in between. The CDR3 covers 12 residues. Looked up from germline, CDR1 is SGHKS and CDR2 is YYEKEE (reference sequence). The CDR3 sequence: CASSFYRGEQYF. The DNA of the CDR3 is TGTGCCAGCAGCTTTTATCGTGGCGAGCAGTACTTC.

This chain connects TRBV5-1 to TRBJ2-3; the D gene could be TRBD1 or TRBD2 (5 bases each). Trimming left V 1 base short and J 2 bases short, with 14 bases between. Germline V CDR1 and CDR2: SGHRS, YFSETQ. The CDR3 is made up of 16 amino acids. The CDR3 region has the DNA TGCGCCAGCAGCTTGTGGGACCAAAACCCCACAGATACGCAGTATTTT. Its protein product is CASSLWDQNPTDTQYF.

The V call is TRBV3-1 (or the pseudogene TRBV3-2), the J call TRBJ1-2; 7 nucleotides agree with TRBD1. Germline CDR1 and CDR2: LGHDT and YNNKEL (reference sequence). The CDR3 loop spans 13 amino acids. V lost 0 bases and J lost 8; bases outside the gene matches: 3. The CDR3 loop reads CASSQEPGGGYTF. CDR3 nucleotide sequence: TGTGCCAGCAGCCAAGAGCCAGGGGGAGGCTACACCTTC.

The rearrangement links TRBV6-1 to TRBJ2-3, with 7 bases matching TRBD2. Germline values: CDR1 MNHNS, CDR2 SASEGT. The CDR3 contains 17 residues. Trimming removed 1 base from V and 1 base from J; junction bases left unmatched: 8. The CDR3 sequence: CASSEVWAGVGTDTQYF. CDR3 DNA sequence: TGTGCCAGCAGTGAAGTTTGGGCGGGAGTTGGCACAGATACGCAGTATTTT.

This chain links TRBV4-1 with TRBJ1-3; D is ambiguous. This CDR3 is 16 amino acids long. The V gene lost 0 bases and the J gene lost 2 bases, with 11 bases spanning the gap. The germline V gene has CDR1 MGHRA and CDR2 YSYEKL. CDR3 sequence: CASSQDLGVTGNTIYF. The CDR3 DNA reads as TGCGCCAGCAGCCAAGATCTTGGCGTAACTGGAAACACCATATATTTT.

This sequence joins TRBV27 and TRBJ2-5; D remains unclear. The CDR3 extends over 14 amino acids. CDR1 is MNHEY, CDR2 SMNVEV, per germline (reference sequence). V lost 2 bases to trimming and J lost 0 bases, with 7 bases between them. This CDR3 reads CASSLDRNQETQYF. Here the CDR3 DNA reads TGTGCCAGCAGTTTAGACCGTAACCAAGAGACCCAGTACTTC.

This clone showed up just a few times. J is TRBJ1-5 and V is TRBV24-1; no firm D call. The V gene lost 6 bases and the J gene lost 3 bases, with 5 bases spanning the gap. Looked up from germline, CDR1 is KGHDR and CDR2 is SFDVKD. The length of the CDR3 is 12 residues. CDR3: CATSQYNQPQHF. As DNA, the CDR3 is TGTGCCACCAGTCAGTACAATCAGCCCCAGCATTTT.

The V and J genes are TRBV10-3 and TRBJ2-2; D not resolved. In germline, CDR1 is ENHRY, CDR2 SYGVKD. Trimming took 6 bases from V and 5 from J, leaving 10 bases between them. The CDR3 runs 13 residues. The CDR3 nucleotides read TGTGCCATCAGGGACCGTTCAACCGGGGAGCTGTTTTTT. Translated: CAIRDRSTGELFF.

This clone was observed once. The V and J genes are TRBV5-1 and TRBJ2-4; D call uncertain. Germline V gene lookup returns CDR1 SGHRS and CDR2 YFSETQ. The CDR3 is made up of 14 amino acids. The ends were cut back, 4 bases at V and 0 bases at J, with 8 bases in the middle. CDR3: CASSEGQAKNIQYF. CDR3 in DNA: TGCGCCAGCAGCGAAGGTCAAGCCAAAAACATTCAGTACTTC. The variable domain in full, with the rest retrieved from reference TRBV5-1 and TRBJ2-4, is KAGVTQTPRYLIKTRGQQVTLSCSPISGHRSVSWYQQTPGQGLQFLFEYFSETQRNKGNFPGRFSGRQFSNSRSEMNVSTLELGDSALYLCASSEGQAKNIQYFGAGTRLSVL.

The chain carries TRBV5-6 and TRBJ1-4, with D possibly matching TRBD1 (5 bases). V was cut by 1 base and J by 10 bases, with 11 bases left in between. There are 13 residues in the CDR3. The germline V gene has CDR1 SGHDT and CDR2 YYEEEE. CDR3 protein: CASSLRGVGKLFF. As DNA, the CDR3 is TGTGCCAGCAGCTTGCGAGGGGTGGGAAAACTGTTTTTT.

The chain employs TRBV5-1 and TRBJ1-1, with TRBD1 identical over 7 bases. Germline CDR1 SGHRS, CDR2 YFSETQ. The CDR3 runs to 14 residues. The junction had 7 bases not matched to a gene; V was cut back by 4 bases and J by 4 bases. The CDR3: CASSRTPGGTEAFF. CDR3 sequence (DNA): TGCGCCAGCAGCAGAACCCCAGGGGGCACTGAAGCTTTCTTT.

The rearrangement links TRBV24-1 to TRBJ2-7, with TRBD1 identical over 7 bases. This CDR3 spans 16 amino acids. Trimming cost V 1 base and J 1 base; bases outside gene matches: 6. Germline values: CDR1 KGHDR, CDR2 SFDVKD. CDR3 DNA sequence: TGTGCCACCAGTGATTTTACAGGGGAAGGTTCCTACGAGCAGTACTTC. Protein sequence: CATSDFTGEGSYEQYF.

The J gene is TRBJ1-4, the V gene TRBV19; D call uncertain. V shed 7 bases and J shed 7 bases, with 19 bases lying between them. Germline CDR1 is LNHDA and CDR2 is SQIVND (reference sequence). CDR3 length equals 15 residues. The CDR3 region is CASNSRLGGLEKLFF. The CDR3 nucleotides are TGTGCCAGTAACTCCCGACTCGGTGGGCTTGAAAAACTGTTTTTT.

This clone was observed a single time. This rearrangement joins TRBV6-5 to TRBJ2-5, with 8 bases lining up with TRBD1. The CDR3 is made up of 15 amino acids. Germline V gene sequence: CDR1 MNHEY, CDR2 SVGAGI. Trimming cost V 6 bases and J 2 bases; bases outside gene matches: 8. The CDR3 sequence: CASRWRGQVQETQYF. The CDR3 nucleotides are TGTGCCAGCAGGTGGAGGGGACAGGTACAAGAGACCCAGTACTTC.

The chain has TRBV2 and TRBJ2-3, with 7 bases aligning to TRBD1. The CDR3 length is 14 residues. The germline CDR1 and CDR2 sequences are SNHLY and FYNNEI. After removal of 6 bases from V and 2 bases from J, the junction contained 5 bases not matched to a gene. The CDR3 sequence: CASRRDSNTDTQYF. Here the CDR3 DNA reads TGTGCCAGCAGACGGGACAGCAACACAGATACGCAGTATTTT.

In its sample, this clone was seen once. The V gene is TRBV5-1, the J gene TRBJ2-3; weak D call: TRBD2 (5 bases). This CDR3 spans 15 amino acids. V was cut by 4 bases and J by 1 base, with 13 bases left in between. The V gene's germline CDR1 is SGHRS and CDR2 YFSETQ. The CDR3 loop is CASSNGVWGTDTQYF. The CDR3 DNA sequence: TGCGCCAGCAGCAACGGGGTATGGGGCACAGATACGCAGTATTTT.

This clone was seen a handful of times. The rearrangement links TRBV14 to TRBJ1-5; 9 positions agree with TRBD1. The CDR3 spans 14 residues. Trimming took 3 bases from V and 5 from J; bases not matched to a gene: 2. Looked up from germline, CDR1 is SGHDN and CDR2 is FVKESK. The chain's CDR3 is CASSQWTGDQPQHF. CDR3 nucleotides: TGTGCCAGCAGCCAGTGGACAGGGGATCAGCCCCAGCATTTT.

This chain joins TRBV18 and TRBJ2-5, with 14 bases matching TRBD2. The CDR3 runs to 15 residues. The J segment lost 4 bases and the V segment lost 4 bases, leaving 2 bases of the junction unmatched. The germline CDR1 and CDR2 sequences are KGHSH and LQKENI. In DNA, the CDR3 is TGTGCCAGCTCACTCGGACTAGCGGGAGGAGAGACCCAGTACTTC. It encodes CASSLGLAGGETQYF.

This rearrangement joins TRBV2 to TRBJ2-7; D ambiguous. V shed 8 bases and J shed 2 bases, with 10 bases lying between them. Per the germline V gene, CDR1 is SNHLY and CDR2 is FYNNEI. The CDR3 runs to 12 residues. The CDR3 bases are TGTGCCAGCTATCGGATCCCCTACGAGCAGTACTTC. The encoded protein is CASYRIPYEQYF.

V and J are TRBV4-1 and TRBJ2-5, with 11 nucleotides matching TRBD2. The CDR3 is 21 amino acids. From germline, CDR1 is MGHRA and CDR2 YSYEKL. V shed 6 bases and J 2 bases; nucleotides not matched to a gene: 23. CDR3 coding DNA: TGCGCCAGCAGTACCATATCCCGGCCCAGTCTAGCGGGGGGACCACAAGAGACCCAGTACTTC. This sequence encodes CASSTISRPSLAGGPQETQYF.

Here the CDR3 DNA reads TGTGCCAGCGGACACACAGGGGCGAACCTATATCAGCCCCAGCATTTT. It yields the protein CASGHTGANLYQPQHF. The chain joins TRBV27 to TRBJ1-5, with TRBD1 identical over 7 bases. The CDR3 contains 16 residues. The V gene end was trimmed by 8 bases and the J gene end by 5 bases; junction bases not matched to a gene: 15. Germline V gives CDR1 MNHEY, CDR2 SMNVEV (reference sequence).

The V and J genes are TRBV5-5 and TRBJ1-6; 7 positions match TRBD1. The trim removed 4 bases at V and 9 bases at J, leaving 7 bases unmatched. The CDR3 has 14 amino acids. Germline assignment: CDR1 SGHKS and CDR2 YYEKEE (reference sequence). For the CDR3, the DNA is TGTGCCAGCAGCGAGACAGGGAAGGGTTCACCCCTCCACTTT. Translation gives CASSETGKGSPLHF.

The chain recombines TRBV5-4 with TRBJ1-2; possible D gene TRBD1, 5 bases. Germline V gives CDR1 SGHNT, CDR2 YYREEE (reference sequence). Trimming shortened V by 5 bases and J by 6 bases, and 14 bases separated the two germline ends. This CDR3 comprises 13 residues. CDR3 coding DNA: TGTGCCAGCAGATCGAGGGGAGGCCATGGCTACACCTTC. It codes for CASRSRGGHGYTF.